The text below deals with one TCR beta chain. What it binds is not known. In building TCR beta libraries, iRepertoire HTBI primers were used together with Arm-PCR of CDR3 regions. TCRdb passed the multiplex PCR reads through MiXCR, listing each CDR3 protein once. In the table there are 350,000 to 450,000 distinct CDR3 sequences, about 20% of which are singletons. V gave up 1 base and J gave up 8 bases, with 14 bases separating them. Germline CDR1 reads DFQATT; CDR2 reads SNEGSKA (reference sequence). CDR3 length: 13 residues. This sample is drawn from a study of regulatory T cells in long-lasting Graves disease. Overall study findings and caveats: Favored usage of TRBV28, TRBJ1-2 and TRBJ2-5 was recorded in persistent disease. Small sample size may have lowered accuracy. Among persistent patients, a larger number of public clonotypes were shared (2,741) than among newly diagnosed patients (roughly 970).

Specified time point: persistent/refractory GD, antithyroid drugs over 5 years with positive TRAb. Following extraction of RNA from PBMCs, that RNA was used to make the TCR library. Graves' disease diagnosis used American Thyroid Association guidelines. The rearrangement uses TRBV20-1 and TRBJ1-2; D possibly corresponds to TRBD1 (6 bases). The TCR sequence derives from a female donor with Graves disease. Sequencing was performed on peripheral blood mononuclear cells (PBMCs), taken when the disease was refractory, from a patient treated with antithyroid drugs. The CDR3 protein is CSARVRGARGYTF. CDR3 sequence (DNA): TGCAGTGCTAGAGTTCGGGGGGCTCGGGGCTACACCTTC.